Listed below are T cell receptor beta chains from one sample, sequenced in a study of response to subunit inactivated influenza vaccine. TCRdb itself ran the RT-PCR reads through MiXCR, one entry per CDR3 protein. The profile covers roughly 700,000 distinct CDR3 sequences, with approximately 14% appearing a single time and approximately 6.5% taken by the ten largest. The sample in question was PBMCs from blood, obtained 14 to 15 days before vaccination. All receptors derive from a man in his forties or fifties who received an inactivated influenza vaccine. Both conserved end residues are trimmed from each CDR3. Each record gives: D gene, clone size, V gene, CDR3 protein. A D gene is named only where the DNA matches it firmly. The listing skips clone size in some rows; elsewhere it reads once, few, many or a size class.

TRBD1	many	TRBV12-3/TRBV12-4	ASTRLGQGAEAF
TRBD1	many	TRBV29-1	SVVRGRETQY
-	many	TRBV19	ASMDSNSYEQY
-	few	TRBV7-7	ASSLVLGGLQTQY
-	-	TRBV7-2	ASSSGTLSTGELF
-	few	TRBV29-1	SVAGDSDEAF
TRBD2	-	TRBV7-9	ASSSPTGGVGEQY
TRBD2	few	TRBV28	ASSLPTSGRLGPNEQF
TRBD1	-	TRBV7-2	ASSLAGGQGAGNTIY
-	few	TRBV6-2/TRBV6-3	ASGEGPQPQH
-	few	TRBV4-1	ATKTGANTEAF
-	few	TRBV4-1	ASSQVHQETQY
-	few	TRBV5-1	ASSLDSSPLYEQY
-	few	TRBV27	ASSLSRGRAEAF
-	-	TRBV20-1	SARPQETQY
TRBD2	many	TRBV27	ASSFGSGRGNEQF
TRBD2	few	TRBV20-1	SARGGLAGEIGELF
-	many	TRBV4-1	ASSQEGGTFSYEQY
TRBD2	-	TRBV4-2	ASSQRTGTSSYEQY
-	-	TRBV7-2	ASSSGQTTPY
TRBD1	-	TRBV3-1	ASSQEARGAYGYT
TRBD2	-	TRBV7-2	ATSPSGDMGELF
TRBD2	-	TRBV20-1	SARELAGFYEQY
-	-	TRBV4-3	ASSLGKEEQF
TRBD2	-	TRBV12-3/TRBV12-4	ATSWEGPETQY
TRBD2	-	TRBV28	ASGFRTSGGAPDTQY
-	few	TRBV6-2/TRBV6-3	ASSARPLTLQY
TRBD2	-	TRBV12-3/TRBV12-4	ASRPGTSGGSEQF
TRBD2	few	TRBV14	ASSPPLAGGPNTGELF
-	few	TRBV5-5	ASSLEVSGYNEQF
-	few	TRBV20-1	SATGGADYGYT
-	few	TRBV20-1	SAREFRANYEQY
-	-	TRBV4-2	ATTRGGGARTEQF
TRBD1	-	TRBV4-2	ASSRPTHQTGDSNQPQH
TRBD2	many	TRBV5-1	ASSLNGLAGFQSGNEQF
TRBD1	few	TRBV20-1	SVGQEDQPQH
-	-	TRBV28	ASSLGENEQF
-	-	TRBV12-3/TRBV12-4	ASSFTETSYEQY
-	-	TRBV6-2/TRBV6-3	ATTGWVGTDTQY
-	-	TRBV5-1	ASSPRDTPNYGYT
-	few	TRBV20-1	SAPGTLSKLF
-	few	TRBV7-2	ASSSPPNYGYT
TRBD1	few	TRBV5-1	ASSLNGQGLYEQY
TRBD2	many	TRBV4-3	ASSQAGGRHTDTQY
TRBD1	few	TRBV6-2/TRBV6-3	ASSRRQGIDEQF
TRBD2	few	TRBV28	ASSFFGGAGVPRTNNEQF
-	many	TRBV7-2	ASSLAISSYEQY